One T cell receptor beta chain is described in this entry. Its antigen is undetermined. The junction departs from the called germline gene at one end, perhaps through a read error. Each CDR3 protein is one row after TCRdb ran MiXCR on the RT-PCR reads. The sample carries 150,000 to 200,000 distinct CDR3 sequences, more than 10% recorded once. The data originate from a study of response to subunit inactivated influenza vaccine. General observations from the study: The authors proposed limited new T cell recruitment per seasonal influenza vaccination.

The CDR3 length is 16 residues. Germline values: CDR1 MDHEN, CDR2 SYDVKM. These data also featured in a second study, about T cells expressing NK-cell markers. Turning to that study: It was by 5'RACE template switching with UMIs that TCR beta cDNA was made. As a fraction of CD8+ T cells, dominant NKG2C+ clonotypes reached about 1.0-7.5% in six donors. Once again these clonotypes came out on top in the CD3+CD56-NKG2C+ fraction of several donors. It is unclear if expanded NKG2C-expressing clones target HCMV antigens.

This clonotype originated in a man aged 45-65 years who received an inactivated influenza vaccine. The material was CD8+ T cells sorted from PBMCs, obtained approximately 13 days after vaccination. V is TRBV28 and J is TRBJ1-1, with 8 bases aligning to TRBD1. CDR3 DNA: TGTGCCATCAGTTCTTCCGGGACAGGAGTGAACACTGAAGCTTTCTTT. Amino acids: CAISSSGTGVNTEAFF.